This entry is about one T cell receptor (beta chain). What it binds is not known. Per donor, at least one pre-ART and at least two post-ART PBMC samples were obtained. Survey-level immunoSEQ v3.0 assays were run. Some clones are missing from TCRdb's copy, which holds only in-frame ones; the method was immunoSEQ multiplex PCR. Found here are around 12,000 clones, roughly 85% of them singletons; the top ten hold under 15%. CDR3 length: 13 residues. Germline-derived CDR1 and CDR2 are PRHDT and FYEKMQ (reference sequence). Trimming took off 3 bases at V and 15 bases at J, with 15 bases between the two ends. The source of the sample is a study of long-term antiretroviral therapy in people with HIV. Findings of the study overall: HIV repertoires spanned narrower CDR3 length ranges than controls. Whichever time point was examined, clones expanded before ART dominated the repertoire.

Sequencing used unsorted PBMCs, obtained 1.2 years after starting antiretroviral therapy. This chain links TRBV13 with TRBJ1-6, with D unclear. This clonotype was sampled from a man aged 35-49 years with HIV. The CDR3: CASSFGQSSLLHF. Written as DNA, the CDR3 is TGTGCCAGCAGCTTCGGGCAATCCTCCCTCCTCCACTTT.